The 32 T cell receptor beta chains below were found in one sample sequenced in a study of T cells after yellow fever vaccination. TCRdb analysed the 5' RACE reads with MiXCR anew, one entry per CDR3 protein. The table records a few hundred thousand distinct CDR3 sequences, 19% of them present only once. The sample in question was PBMCs, obtained 15 days after the yellow fever booster vaccination. The receptors stem from a man under 40 who received the YFV17D yellow fever vaccine.

The chain has TRBV12-3 or TRBV12-4 and TRBJ2-2, with TRBD1 matching 7 bases. The CDR3 covers 15 residues. The ends lost 5 bases at V and 5 bases at J; junction bases unmatched: 8. As DNA, the CDR3 is TGTGCCAGCAGTCAAGGGGGCTGGGTTACCGGGGAGCTGTTTTTT. Protein: CASSQGGWVTGELFF.

As DNA, the CDR3 is TGCGCCAGCAGCTTGGGGAAGGGGGCGCCCTTTAACAATGAGCAGTTCTTC. It is translated as CASSLGKGAPFNNEQFF. The chain couples TRBV5-1 to TRBJ2-1, with 7 bases lining up with TRBD1. This CDR3 is 17 amino acids long. Germline-derived CDR1 and CDR2 are SGHRS and YFSETQ. The V and J ends lost 0 bases and 5 bases, in that order; junction bases with no gene match: 11.

This clonotype was recorded a few times. The chain links TRBV20-1 to TRBJ2-7; 10 bases are a match to TRBD1. CDR1 is DFQATT and CDR2 is SNEGSKA in the germline V gene (reference sequence). This CDR3 spans 12 amino acids. The CDR3 loop is CRKDRGRDEQYF. CDR3 nucleotides: TGCAGGAAAGACAGGGGGCGGGACGAGCAGTACTTC.

This clonotype showed up just a few times. This sequence joins TRBV19 and TRBJ2-1; D is uncertain. Germline V gene sequence: CDR1 LNHDA, CDR2 SQIVND (reference sequence). The CDR3 covers 13 residues. V dropped 3 bases and J dropped 7 bases, with 10 bases sitting between them. The chain's CDR3 is CASSIREGNEQFF. The DNA of the CDR3 is TGTGCCAGTAGTATTCGTGAAGGGAATGAGCAGTTCTTC.

V is TRBV6-4 and J is TRBJ2-7; D gene unclear. V was pared by 6 bases and J by 2 bases, with 8 bases between. The CDR3 extends over 12 amino acids. The V gene's germline CDR1 is MRHNA and CDR2 SNTAGT. CDR3 sequence reads: CASRRVTYEQYF. As DNA, the CDR3 is TGTGCCAGCAGACGGGTAACCTACGAGCAGTACTTC.

The chain links TRBV19 to TRBJ2-3; D gene ambiguous. Trimming stripped 5 bases from V and 5 bases from J, with 11 bases between. Looked up from germline, CDR1 is LNHDA and CDR2 is SQIVND (reference sequence). The CDR3 runs to 13 residues. This CDR3 is CASSFEGLDTQYF. CDR3 coding DNA: TGTGCCAGTAGTTTTGAAGGGCTAGATACGCAGTATTTT.

CDR3 in amino acids: CASSYGTGRETQYF. CDR3 sequence (DNA): TGTGCCAGCAGTTACGGGACAGGGCGGGAGACCCAGTACTTC. V gene TRBV5-4 combines with J gene TRBJ2-5, with 9 nucleotides matching TRBD1. The germline V gene has CDR1 SGHNT and CDR2 YYREEE (reference sequence). The CDR3 runs 14 residues. The ends lost 5 bases at V and 5 bases at J; junction bases unmatched: 7.

This clonotype has more than one count but fewer than ten. The chain couples TRBV29-1 to TRBJ2-5, with D perhaps TRBD1 (5 bases). This CDR3 is built from 12 residues. Germline V lookup: CDR1 SQVTM, CDR2 ANQGSEA. V dropped 5 bases and J dropped 7 bases, with 14 bases sitting between them. As DNA, the CDR3 is TGCAGCGTTTCAGACCTTCAGGGGACCCAGTACTTC. Translation gives CSVSDLQGTQYF.

A word on this clonotype: The conserved phenylalanine or tryptophan normally closing the CDR3 is absent here, so this likely arose from a read error. The chain links TRBV27 to TRBJ2-1; 11 bases line up with TRBD2. The CDR3 is made up of 14 amino acids. Per the germline V gene, CDR1 is MNHEY and CDR2 is SMNVEV (reference sequence). V was pared by 5 bases and J by 7 bases, with 4 bases of the junction left unmatched. In DNA, the CDR3 is TGTGCCAGCAGTCTCGGGACTAGCGGTAATGAGCAGTTCCTC. This gives the protein CASSLGTSGNEQFL.

This clonotype was picked up many times. The chain combines TRBV18 with TRBJ2-7; no clear D gene. Germline V lookup: CDR1 KGHSH, CDR2 LQKENI. Trimming shortened V by 3 bases and J by 4 bases, and 7 bases separated the two germline ends. CDR3 length: 12 residues. The CDR3 nucleotides are TGTGCCAGCTCACCGGGCTTTTACGAGCAGTACTTC. This sequence encodes CASSPGFYEQYF. The whole variable domain, remainder taken from reference TRBV18 and TRBJ2-7, is NAGVMQNPRHLVRRRGQEARLRCSPMKGHSHVYWYRQLPEEGLKFMVYLQKENIIDESGMPKERFSAEFPKEGPSILRIQQVVRGDSAAYFCASSPGFYEQYFGPGTRLTVT.

The rearrangement links TRBV11-3 to TRBJ2-3, with TRBD2 identical over 8 bases. The CDR3 runs to 16 residues. The V segment lost 1 base and the J segment 6 bases; nucleotides outside the gene matches: 9. Germline values: CDR1 SGHNT, CDR2 YENEEA. DNA of the CDR3: TGTGCCAGCAGCTTAGGACCAGCGGGAGTCCCTGATACGCAGTATTTT. It codes for CASSLGPAGVPDTQYF.

The chain is built from TRBV20-1 and TRBJ2-7; 13 bases align to TRBD2. Germline CDR1 DFQATT, CDR2 SNEGSKA (reference sequence). The V segment lost 6 bases and the J segment 5 bases; nucleotides outside the gene matches: 13. The CDR3 sequence is 16 residues long. The CDR3 sequence: CSARGTSGNLRNEQYF. Written as DNA, the CDR3 is TGCAGTGCCAGGGGGACTAGCGGGAACCTTCGGAACGAGCAGTACTTC.

This clonotype was counted many times. The DNA for the CDR3 is TGCAGCGCCAGGACTAGCGGGAGCAACACCGGGGAGCTGTTTTTT. Its translation is CSARTSGSNTGELFF. The rearrangement joins TRBV29-1 to TRBJ2-2; TRBD2 matches 13 bases. Germline trimming cut 7 bases from V and 2 bases from J; bases unmatched to any gene: 4. Germline-derived CDR1 and CDR2 are SQVTM and ANQGSEA. CDR3 length: 15 amino acids.

This clonotype turned up a few times. The V call is TRBV10-3, the J call TRBJ1-4; a weak D match, TRBD1 (5 bases). The CDR3 runs to 17 residues. Germline V gene lookup returns CDR1 ENHRY and CDR2 SYGVKD. V shed 3 bases and J shed 7 bases, with 21 bases lying between them. DNA of the CDR3: TGTGCCATCAGTGACCAATCGGACCCAGGGTCGGCTGAAAAACTGTTTTTT. It encodes CAISDQSDPGSAEKLFF.

This clonotype was seen many times. The chain couples TRBV12-3 or TRBV12-4 to TRBJ2-5; tentatively, D is TRBD2 (6 bases). V was trimmed by 5 bases and J by 1 base, leaving 14 bases between them. CDR3 length equals 15 residues. DNA for the CDR3: TGTGCCAGCAGTCCCAGTGGAGGGATCCAAGAGACCCAGTACTTC. It translates to CASSPSGGIQETQYF.

This clonotype has a handful of counts. The chain uses TRBV5-1 and TRBJ1-2; D possibly corresponds to TRBD1 (6 bases). V lost 5 bases and J 4 bases, leaving 21 bases between the germline ends. The V gene's germline CDR1 is SGHRS and CDR2 YFSETQ. This CDR3 spans 16 amino acids. This chain's CDR3 is CASRITGNRDLYGYTF. In DNA, the CDR3 is TGCGCCAGCAGGATAACCGGAAACAGGGACCTCTATGGCTACACCTTC.

This clonotype was picked up a small number of times. The rearrangement joins TRBV28 to TRBJ2-7; the D gene is possibly TRBD1 (6 bases). The CDR3 is 12 residues long. V lost 7 bases, J lost 0 bases, and 7 bases lay in between. Germline V gene sequence: CDR1 MDHEN, CDR2 SYDVKM. The CDR3 DNA is TGTGCCAGCAAGGACAGCTCCTACGAGCAGTACTTC. Protein: CASKDSSYEQYF.

The chain joins TRBV20-1 to TRBJ2-3; 8 nucleotides align to TRBD1. There are 15 residues in the CDR3. The V segment lost 8 bases and the J segment 3 bases; nucleotides outside the gene matches: 13. Germline V gene data show CDR1 as DFQATT and CDR2 as SNEGSKA (reference sequence). As DNA, the CDR3 is TGCAGTAGTGCCCGGACAGGGTTGGGGACAGATACGCAGTATTTT. As protein: CSSARTGLGTDTQYF.

The chain uses TRBV6-2 or TRBV6-3 and TRBJ2-4; D gene unclear. Between the trimmed V and J ends, which lost 5 bases and 5 bases, there was a span of 4 bases. CDR1 and CDR2 from the germline V gene are MNHEY and SVGEGT. The CDR3 has 11 amino acids. This CDR3 is CASSLQNIQYF. The CDR3 DNA reads as TGTGCCAGCAGTCTTCAAAACATTCAGTACTTC.

The chain employs TRBV20-1 and TRBJ2-3; TRBD2 aligns across 13 bases. V gave up 2 bases and J gave up 3 bases; unmatched junction bases: 8. CDR1 and CDR2 (germline): DFQATT, SNEGSKA (reference sequence). The CDR3 spans 17 residues. The CDR3 protein is CSARTSGRAIETDTQYF. In DNA, the CDR3 is TGCAGTGCTAGAACTAGCGGGAGGGCCATCGAGACAGATACGCAGTATTTT.

V gene TRBV30 combines with J gene TRBJ2-3; no clear D gene. The germline V gene encodes CDR1 GTSNPN and CDR2 SVGIG (reference sequence). Trimming pared 0 bases from V and 3 bases from J, leaving 13 bases between. This CDR3 spans 15 amino acids. The CDR3 DNA reads as TGTGCCTGGAGTGTAGATCCCCTGGAGACAGATACGCAGTATTTT. This translates into CAWSVDPLETDTQYF.

Regarding this clonotype: The junction and the germline gene differ at one end; a read error may be behind it. The chain carries TRBV10-2 and TRBJ2-7; 12 bases line up with TRBD2. CDR3 length: 18 residues. Germline V lookup: CDR1 WSHSY, CDR2 SAAADI. Here the CDR3 reads CASSGPHPSGRASCEQYF. As DNA, the CDR3 is TGCGCCAGCAGTGGGCCCCATCCTAGCGGGAGGGCCTCCTGCGAGCAGTACTTC.

There are a few counts of this clonotype. The V gene is TRBV15, the J gene TRBJ1-3; TRBD1 matches 7 bases. V lost 3 bases, J lost 2 bases, and 10 bases stayed unmatched. The CDR3 length is 17 residues. Germline-derived CDR1 and CDR2 are LNHNV and YYDKDF (reference sequence). DNA of the CDR3: TGTGCCACCAGCAGGGATACTGAGGGGGCTCCTGGAAACACCATATATTTT. Translated, it gives CATSRDTEGAPGNTIYF.

This chain links TRBV5-1 with TRBJ2-2, with D hard to call. The CDR3 runs to 15 residues. The germline V gene encodes CDR1 SGHRS and CDR2 YFSETQ. The ends were cut back, 0 bases at V and 6 bases at J, with 12 bases in the middle. The CDR3 nucleotides read TGCGCCAGCAGCTTGGCCAATAGTTGGGCCGGGGAGCTGTTTTTT. Its translation: CASSLANSWAGELFF.

This sequence joins TRBV5-1 and TRBJ1-2; 9 bases match TRBD1. J gave up 6 bases and V 4 bases, and 7 bases lay outside the gene matches. Germline V gives CDR1 SGHRS, CDR2 YFSETQ. The CDR3 spans 14 residues. The CDR3 sequence: CASSRDRVANGYTF. CDR3 DNA sequence: TGCGCCAGCAGCCGGGACAGGGTGGCAAATGGCTACACCTTC.

The CDR3 nucleotides are TGTGCCTGGAGTGTACGGGGGGGCGCAGATACGCAGTATTTT. Translated: CAWSVRGGADTQYF. The chain uses TRBV30 and TRBJ2-3, with 8 nucleotides matching TRBD2. CDR1 and CDR2 from the germline V gene are GTSNPN and SVGIG (reference sequence). The CDR3 has 14 amino acids. Trimming cost V 0 bases and J 4 bases; bases outside gene matches: 3.

In its sample, this clonotype was seen a few times. CDR3 amino acids: CASSLIRTSFNEQFF. CDR3 nucleotide sequence: TGCGCCAGCAGCCTAATCAGGACTAGTTTTAATGAGCAGTTCTTC. The chain couples TRBV5-1 to TRBJ2-1, with TRBD2 matching over 7 bases. This CDR3 spans 15 amino acids. Germline V gives CDR1 SGHRS, CDR2 YFSETQ. The J segment lost 7 bases and the V segment lost 4 bases, leaving 11 bases of the junction unmatched.

The chain uses TRBV19 and TRBJ2-1; 8 nucleotides agree with TRBD2. V lost 5 bases, J lost 15 bases, and 21 bases stayed unmatched. Per the germline V gene, CDR1 is LNHDA and CDR2 is SQIVND (reference sequence). The CDR3 sequence is 16 residues long. The CDR3 here is CASSPISGARAPSRFF. CDR3 DNA sequence: TGTGCCAGTAGTCCAATTAGCGGGGCCCGAGCCCCCTCTCGGTTCTTC.

J is TRBJ2-7 and V is TRBV6-1; 9 bases are a match to TRBD2. CDR1 is MNHNS and CDR2 is SASEGT in the germline V gene. The V segment lost 5 bases and the J segment 5 bases; nucleotides outside the gene matches: 10. This CDR3 region has 15 residues. The CDR3 loop reads CASSRPGLAKHEQYF. Written as DNA, the CDR3 is TGTGCCAGCAGTCGGCCGGGACTAGCTAAACACGAGCAGTACTTC.

This clonotype was detected a few times. The V call is TRBV7-6, the J call TRBJ2-1, with TRBD1 matching 8 bases. The CDR3 contains 15 residues. CDR1 and CDR2 from the germline V gene are SGHVS and FNYEAQ. V shed 3 bases, J shed 6 bases, and the junction held 7 bases outside the gene matches. DNA for the CDR3: TGTGCCAGCAGCTTGAGGACAGGGACCCGCAATGAGCAGTTCTTC. Amino acids: CASSLRTGTRNEQFF. Filled out from reference TRBV7-6 and TRBJ2-1, the complete variable domain reads GAGVSQSPRYKVTKRGQDVALRCDPISGHVSLYWYRQALGQGPEFLTYFNYEAQQDKSGLPNDRFSAERPEGSISTLTIQRTEQRDSAMYRCASSLRTGTRNEQFFGPGTRLTVL.

There are a few counts of this clonotype. The chain joins TRBV4-3 to TRBJ2-2, with D perhaps TRBD2 (7 bases). This CDR3 comprises 15 residues. Trimming removed 7 bases from V and 4 bases from J, with 16 bases in between. Germline V gene data show CDR1 as LGHNA and CDR2 as YSLEER. CDR3 amino acids: CASTPGGRITGELFF. CDR3 DNA sequence: TGCGCCAGCACACCCGGGGGGCGGATCACCGGGGAGCTGTTTTTT.

There are a few counts of this clonotype. This chain joins TRBV29-1 and TRBJ2-7, with D unresolved. CDR3 length: 11 amino acids. Germline values: CDR1 SQVTM, CDR2 ANQGSEA. Trimming took off 3 bases at V and 3 bases at J, with 6 bases between the two ends. In DNA, the CDR3 is TGCAGCGTTGAGATAGACTACGAGCAGTACTTC. Translation: CSVEIDYEQYF.